Listed below are T cell receptor beta chains from one sample, sequenced in a study of cytotoxic CD8 clonotypes in ibrutinib-treated CLL. Profiling relied on immunoSEQ multiplex PCR, and the TCRdb table lists in-frame clones only, not all of them. The data show about 50,000 clones, around 52% seen once. Material: PBMCs, obtained after 24 months of ibrutinib treatment. These receptors were collected from a human donor with chronic lymphocytic leukemia. Both conserved end residues are part of each CDR3. D genes are given only for firm matches. Clone size appears in some rows only: once, few, many, or a class for an expanded clone.

TRBV7-6	TRBJ2-2	-	TRBD2	CASSILSGANTGELFF	TGTGCCAGCAGCATACTAAGCGGGGCTAACACCGGGGAGCTGTTTTTT
TRBV19	TRBJ2-6	-	-	CASSYPGSSGANVLTF	TGTGCCAGTAGTTATCCAGGCAGCTCTGGGGCCAACGTCCTGACTTTC
TRBV2	TRBJ1-2	-	-	CASSEQGRCTF	TGTGCCAGCAGCGAACAGGGTAGATGCACCTTC
TRBV15	TRBJ1-5	-	-	CATSSGQTLRSNQPQHF	TGTGCCACCAGCAGCGGCCAGACACTAAGATCCAATCAGCCCCAGCATTTT
TRBV14	TRBJ1-1	-	TRBD1	CASSHTLTGGRMNTEAFF	TGTGCCAGCAGCCATACACTTACAGGGGGGCGCATGAACACTGAAGCTTTCTTT
TRBV6-4	TRBJ2-2	once	-	CASSVSANTGELFF	TGTGCCAGCAGTGTATCAGCGAACACCGGGGAGCTGTTTTTT
TRBV19	TRBJ1-2	-	-	CASSSRSGGYTF	TGTGCCAGTAGTTCCCGGTCGGGGGGCTACACCTTC
TRBV6-1	TRBJ1-5	-	TRBD1	CASSRTGDNQPQHF	TGTGCCAGCAGTCGAACAGGGGACAATCAGCCCCAGCATTTT
TRBV2	TRBJ1-3	-	TRBD1	CASRARTGAGNTIYF	TGTGCCAGCAGAGCCCGGACAGGGGCTGGAAACACCATATATTTT
TRBV14	TRBJ1-3	few	-	CASSQRGFGNTIYF	TGTGCCAGCAGCCAGAGGGGATTTGGAAACACCATATATTTT
TRBV19	TRBJ1-5	few	TRBD1	CASSRQGVWPQHF	TGTGCCAGTAGTCGGCAGGGGGTTTGGCCCCAGCATTTT
TRBV19	TRBJ2-7	-	-	CASSPRGDSSAYEQYF	TGTGCCAGTAGTCCCCGGGGCGACTCGAGCGCCTACGAGCAGTACTTC
TRBV19	TRBJ1-4	-	-	CASSPGTGTNEKLFF	TGTGCCAGTAGTCCCGGAACGGGGACTAATGAAAAACTGTTTTTT
TRBV27	TRBJ2-3	-	-	CASSYWVGPSTDTQYF	TGTGCCAGCAGTTATTGGGTTGGTCCTAGCACAGATACGCAGTATTTT
TRBV5-6	TRBJ1-4	-	-	CASSTPRTATNEKLFF	TGTGCCAGCAGCACGCCCCGGACAGCAACTAATGAAAAACTGTTTTTT
TRBV2	TRBJ2-5	-	-	CASSVRLAPETQYF	TGTGCCAGCAGTGTTAGGCTAGCCCCAGAGACCCAGTACTTC
TRBV5-1	TRBJ2-3	once	-	CASSLYGVTDTQYF	TGCGCCAGCAGCTTGTATGGGGTCACAGATACGCAGTATTTT
TRBV5-4	TRBJ1-2	few	-	CASSLEASSGYTF	TGTGCCAGCAGCTTGGAGGCCTCTAGTGGCTACACCTTC
TRBV25-1	TRBJ1-2	few	-	CASSGGGNYGYTF	TGTGCCAGCAGTGGTGGGGGGAACTATGGCTACACCTTC
TRBV5-4	TRBJ2-3	once	TRBD1	CASSLDPTGPDTQYF	TGTGCCAGCAGCTTGGACCCGACAGGGCCAGATACGCAGTATTTT
TRBV5-4	TRBJ2-3	-	-	CASSLVSGTDTQYF	TGTGCCAGCAGCTTGGTTTCTGGCACAGATACGCAGTATTTT
TRBV7-9	TRBJ1-1	-	TRBD1	CASSSGQVSLEAFF	TGTGCCAGCAGCAGCGGACAGGTTTCCCTTGAAGCTTTCTTT
TRBV9	TRBJ1-2	-	TRBD1	CASSVRGDRGDGYTF	TGTGCCAGCAGCGTCCGGGGGGACAGGGGAGATGGCTACACCTTC
TRBV2	TRBJ1-2	-	-	CASSEGIAPDTF	TGTGCCAGCAGTGAAGGTATAGCCCCGGACACCTTC
TRBV5-8	TRBJ1-5	-	-	CASSPGNQGRGRGQPQHF	TGTGCCAGCAGCCCAGGGAATCAGGGGAGAGGGCGCGGGCAGCCCCAGCATTTT
TRBV6-1	TRBJ1-2	-	-	CASSPGTANYGYTF	TGTGCCAGCAGCCCCGGGACGGCGAACTATGGCTACACCTTC
TRBV7-9	TRBJ2-3	few	-	CASSPGGGQDTQYF	TGTGCCAGCAGCCCTGGGGGCGGGCAAGATACGCAGTATTTT
TRBV28	TRBJ1-1	-	-	CASTSHNTEAFF	TGTGCCAGCACGAGTCACAACACTGAAGCTTTCTTT
TRBV4-1	TRBJ1-4	-	-	CASSPGRQYSTNEKLFF	TGCGCCAGCAGCCCCGGGCGTCAATATTCAACTAATGAAAAACTGTTTTTT
TRBV13	TRBJ2-7	-	-	CASSLGQTYEQYF	TGTGCCAGCAGCTTAGGACAGACCTACGAGCAGTACTTC
TRBV29-1	TRBJ1-2	-	TRBD1	CSAGQGGNYGYTF	TGCAGCGCCGGACAGGGTGGAAACTATGGCTACACCTTC
TRBV27	TRBJ2-1	-	-	CASSMGYNEQFF	TGTGCCAGCAGTATGGGCTATAATGAGCAGTTCTTC
TRBV5-6	TRBJ2-7	-	-	CASSSPRQPSYEQYF	TGTGCCAGCAGCTCCCCTAGACAGCCCTCCTACGAGCAGTACTTC
TRBV5-1	TRBJ2-7	-	-	CASSLGNGVYEQYF	TGCGCCAGCAGCTTGGGGAACGGTGTCTACGAGCAGTACTTC
TRBV6-5	TRBJ2-7	-	TRBD2	CASSYSAGENYEQYF	TGTGCCAGCAGTTACTCTGCGGGGGAAAACTACGAGCAGTACTTC
TRBV19	TRBJ1-2	-	TRBD1	CASSIRDRAFAGYTF	TGTGCCAGTAGTATACGGGACAGGGCCTTCGCCGGCTACACCTTC
TRBV7-9	TRBJ2-2	-	TRBD2	CASSLQASGGVNTGELFF	TGTGCCAGCAGCTTACAAGCCTCCGGGGGGGTGAACACCGGGGAGCTGTTTTTT
TRBV7-8	TRBJ2-1	-	-	CASSEGLLGQRYNEQFF	TGTGCCAGCAGCGAAGGGCTCTTAGGACAGCGATACAATGAGCAGTTCTTC
TRBV29-1	TRBJ1-1	few	-	CSVATERLMNTEAFF	TGCAGCGTTGCGACAGAAAGACTCATGAACACTGAAGCTTTCTTT
TRBV4-1	TRBJ1-1	few	-	CASSQDRTPRGNTEAFF	TGCGCCAGCAGCCAAGATCGGACGCCTAGGGGGAACACTGAAGCTTTCTTT
TRBV19	TRBJ1-4	-	-	CASNSALGRGATGEKLFF	TGTGCCAGTAACTCAGCCTTGGGGAGGGGCGCGACAGGTGAAAAACTGTTTTTT
TRBV7-9	TRBJ1-5	-	-	CASSLGSGFEPQHF	TGTGCCAGCAGCTTAGGATCGGGTTTTGAGCCCCAGCATTTT
TRBV11-3	TRBJ2-1	-	-	CASSLGNQGGHEQFF	TGTGCCAGCAGCTTAGGTAACCAGGGGGGACATGAGCAGTTCTTC
TRBV2	TRBJ1-5	once	-	CASSEGTYQPQHF	TGTGCCAGCAGTGAAGGAACTTATCAGCCCCAGCATTTT
TRBV6-5	TRBJ1-5	few	TRBD1	CASSYSRQGGQPQHF	TGTGCCAGCAGTTACTCCCGACAGGGGGGACAGCCCCAGCATTTT
TRBV6-6	TRBJ1-1	few	TRBD1	CASSGQGGYTEAFF	TGTGCCAGCAGCGGACAGGGGGGATACACTGAAGCTTTCTTT
TRBV30	TRBJ1-2	-	-	CAWTPAYGYTF	TGTGCCTGGACTCCGGCCTATGGCTACACCTTC
TRBV5-1	TRBJ2-3	few	TRBD1	CASGQGNTDTQYF	TGCGCCAGCGGACAGGGGAACACAGATACGCAGTATTTT
TRBV2	TRBJ1-1	-	-	CASSGQGVVSEAFF	TGTGCCAGCAGTGGGCAGGGAGTGGTTTCTGAAGCTTTCTTT
TRBV11-2	TRBJ2-1	-	TRBD2	CASSMGLPNEQFF	TGTGCCAGCAGCATGGGACTACCCAATGAGCAGTTCTTC
TRBV9	TRBJ1-1	few	-	CASSVVGQGTEAFF	TGTGCCAGCAGCGTAGTTGGGCAGGGCACTGAAGCTTTCTTT
TRBV25-1	TRBJ1-5	-	-	CASSESVADQPQHF	TGTGCCAGCAGTGAATCCGTGGCCGACCAGCCCCAGCATTTT
TRBV29-1	TRBJ2-5	few	TRBD1	CSVQGARQETQYF	TGCAGCGTTCAGGGGGCGCGTCAAGAGACCCAGTACTTC